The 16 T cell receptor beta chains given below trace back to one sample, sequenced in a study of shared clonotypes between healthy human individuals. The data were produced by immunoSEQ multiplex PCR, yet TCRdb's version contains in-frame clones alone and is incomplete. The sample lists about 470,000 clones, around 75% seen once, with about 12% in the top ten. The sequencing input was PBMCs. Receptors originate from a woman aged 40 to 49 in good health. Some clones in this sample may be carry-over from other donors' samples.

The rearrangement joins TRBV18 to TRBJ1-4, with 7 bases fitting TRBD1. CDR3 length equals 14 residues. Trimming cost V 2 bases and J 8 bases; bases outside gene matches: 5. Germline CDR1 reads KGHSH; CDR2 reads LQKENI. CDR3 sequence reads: CASSPTQGREKLFF. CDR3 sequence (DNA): TGTGCCAGCTCACCAACACAGGGGCGCGAAAAACTGTTTTTT.

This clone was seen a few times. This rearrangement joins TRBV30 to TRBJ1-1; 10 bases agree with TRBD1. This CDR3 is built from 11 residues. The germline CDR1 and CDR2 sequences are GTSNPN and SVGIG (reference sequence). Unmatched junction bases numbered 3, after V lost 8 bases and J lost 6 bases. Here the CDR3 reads CARDRGAEAFF. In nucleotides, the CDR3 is TGTGCCCGGGACAGGGGCGCTGAAGCTTTCTTT.

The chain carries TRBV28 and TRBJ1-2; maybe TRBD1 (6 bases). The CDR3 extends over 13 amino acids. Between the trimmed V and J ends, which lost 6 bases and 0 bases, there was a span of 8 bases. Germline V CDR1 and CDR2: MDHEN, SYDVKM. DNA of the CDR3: TGTGCCAGCAGGGACAGCCCTAACTATGGCTACACCTTC. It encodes CASRDSPNYGYTF.

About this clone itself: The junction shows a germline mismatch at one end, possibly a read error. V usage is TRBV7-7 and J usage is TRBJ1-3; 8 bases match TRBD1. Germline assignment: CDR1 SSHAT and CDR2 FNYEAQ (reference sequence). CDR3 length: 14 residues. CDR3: CASSPDRAGNTIYF. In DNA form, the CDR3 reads TGTGCTAGCAGCCCGGACAGGGCGGGAAACACCATATATTTT.

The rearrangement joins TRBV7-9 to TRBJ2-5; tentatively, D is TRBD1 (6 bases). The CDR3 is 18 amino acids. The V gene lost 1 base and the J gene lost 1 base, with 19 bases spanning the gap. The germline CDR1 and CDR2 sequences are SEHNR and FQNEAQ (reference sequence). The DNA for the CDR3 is TGTGCCAGCAGCTTAGGTTCCTCCTCCCAGGGGTCCCAAGAGACCCAGTACTTC. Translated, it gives CASSLGSSSQGSQETQYF.

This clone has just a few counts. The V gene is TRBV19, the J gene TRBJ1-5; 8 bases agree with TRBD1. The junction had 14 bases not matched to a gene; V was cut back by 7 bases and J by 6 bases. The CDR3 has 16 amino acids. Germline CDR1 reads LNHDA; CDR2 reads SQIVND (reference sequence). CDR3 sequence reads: CASTPQGGQGAQPQHF. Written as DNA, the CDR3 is TGTGCCAGTACCCCCCAGGGAGGGCAGGGGGCTCAGCCCCAGCATTTT.

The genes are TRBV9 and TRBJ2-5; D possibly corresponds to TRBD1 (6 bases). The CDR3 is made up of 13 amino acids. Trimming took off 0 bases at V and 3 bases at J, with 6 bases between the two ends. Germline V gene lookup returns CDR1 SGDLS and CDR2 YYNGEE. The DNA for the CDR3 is TGTGCCAGCAGCGTAGGGACAGAAGAGACCCAGTACTTC. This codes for CASSVGTEETQYF.

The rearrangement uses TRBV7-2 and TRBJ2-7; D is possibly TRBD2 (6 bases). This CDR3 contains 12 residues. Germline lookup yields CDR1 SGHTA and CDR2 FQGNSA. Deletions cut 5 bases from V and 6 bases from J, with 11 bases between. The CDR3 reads CASSPLGGEQYF. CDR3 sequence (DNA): TGTGCCAGCAGCCCCCTCGGGGGCGAGCAGTACTTC.

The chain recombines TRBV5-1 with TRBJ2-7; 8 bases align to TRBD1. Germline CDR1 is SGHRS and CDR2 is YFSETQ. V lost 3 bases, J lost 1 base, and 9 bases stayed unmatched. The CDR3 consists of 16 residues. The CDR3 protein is CASSYGGRGRSYEQYF. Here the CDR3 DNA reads TGCGCCAGCAGCTACGGCGGCAGGGGGCGATCCTACGAGCAGTACTTC. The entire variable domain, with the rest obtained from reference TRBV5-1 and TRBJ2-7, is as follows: KAGVTQTPRYLIKTRGQQVTLSCSPISGHRSVSWYQQTPGQGLQFLFEYFSETQRNKGNFPGRFSGRQFSNSRSEMNVSTLELGDSALYLCASSYGGRGRSYEQYFGPGTRLTVT.

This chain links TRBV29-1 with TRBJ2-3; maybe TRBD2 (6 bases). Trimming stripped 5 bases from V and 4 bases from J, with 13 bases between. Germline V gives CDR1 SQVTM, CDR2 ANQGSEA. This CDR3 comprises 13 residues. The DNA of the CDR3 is TGCAGCGTTCGGAGGGAGCCCTCAGATACGCAGTATTTT. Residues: CSVRREPSDTQYF.

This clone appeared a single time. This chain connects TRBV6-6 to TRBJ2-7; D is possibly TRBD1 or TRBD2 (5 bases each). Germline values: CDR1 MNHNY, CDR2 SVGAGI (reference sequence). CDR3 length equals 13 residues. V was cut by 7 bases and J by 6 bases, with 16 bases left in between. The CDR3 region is CASKRGTHAEQYF. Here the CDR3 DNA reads TGTGCCAGCAAGCGAGGGACCCATGCCGAGCAGTACTTC.

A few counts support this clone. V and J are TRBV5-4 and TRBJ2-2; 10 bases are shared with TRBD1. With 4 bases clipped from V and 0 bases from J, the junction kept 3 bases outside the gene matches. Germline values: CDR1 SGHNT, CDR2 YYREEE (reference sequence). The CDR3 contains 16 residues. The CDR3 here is CASSGGQGANTGELFF. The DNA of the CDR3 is TGTGCCAGCAGCGGAGGACAGGGGGCGAACACCGGGGAGCTGTTTTTT.

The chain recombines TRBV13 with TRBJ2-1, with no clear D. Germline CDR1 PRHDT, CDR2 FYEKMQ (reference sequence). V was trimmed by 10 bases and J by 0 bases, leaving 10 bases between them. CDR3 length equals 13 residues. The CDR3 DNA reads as TGTGCCACCGGCCCGAGCTCCTACAATGAGCAGTTCTTC. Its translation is CATGPSSYNEQFF.

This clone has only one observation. CDR3 DNA: TGTGCCAGCAGCGTCAAGGATGGGACTAGCATTACCGGGGAGCTGTTTTTT. Protein product: CASSVKDGTSITGELFF. V is TRBV9 and J is TRBJ2-2; 9 positions agree with TRBD2. The CDR3 is 17 residues long. Germline lookup yields CDR1 SGDLS and CDR2 YYNGEE. J was trimmed by 5 bases and V by 2 bases; bases with no gene match: 10.

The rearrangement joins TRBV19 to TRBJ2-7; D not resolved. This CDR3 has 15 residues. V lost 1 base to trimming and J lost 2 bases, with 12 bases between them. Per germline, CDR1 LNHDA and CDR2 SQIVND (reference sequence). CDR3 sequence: CASSIGVTATYEQYF. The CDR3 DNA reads TGTGCCAGTAGTATAGGGGTCACAGCGACCTACGAGCAGTACTTC.

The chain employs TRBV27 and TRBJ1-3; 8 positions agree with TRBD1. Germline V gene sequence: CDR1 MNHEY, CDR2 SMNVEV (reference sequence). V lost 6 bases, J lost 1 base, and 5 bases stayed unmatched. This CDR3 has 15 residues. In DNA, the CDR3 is TGTGCCAGCAGCCGCGGGACAGGATCTGGAAACACCATATATTTT. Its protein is CASSRGTGSGNTIYF.